A single sample is the source of the 13 T cell receptor beta chains below, sequenced in a study of T cells in Graves' hyperthyroidism and ophthalmopathy. TCR beta CDR3 regions were amplified from RNA transcripts. The HTBI primer set was used in a first-round RT-PCR of the TCR CDR3. TCRdb reprocessed the multiplex PCR reads via MiXCR and lists one record per CDR3 protein. The data contain hundreds of thousands of distinct CDR3 sequences, approximately 14% of them singletons. Sequencing was performed on blood. The receptors were gathered from a woman aged 40 to 50 with Graves' ophthalmopathy.

This clonotype was detected ten times or more. CDR3 amino acids: CASLRGGWTNTEAFF. Written as DNA, the CDR3 is TGTGCCAGCCTGCGGGGGGGCTGGACGAACACTGAAGCTTTCTTT. This sequence joins TRBV19 and TRBJ1-1; D may be TRBD1 (6 bases). There are 15 residues in the CDR3. The germline V gene has CDR1 LNHDA and CDR2 SQIVND (reference sequence). V was shortened by 9 bases and J by 1 base, with 18 bases between the two germline ends.

There are many counts of this clonotype. The gene calls are TRBV15 and TRBJ2-7, with D perhaps TRBD1 (5 bases). CDR3 size: 17 residues. Trimming left V 0 bases short and J 1 base short, with 16 bases between. The germline CDR1 and CDR2 sequences are LNHNV and YYDKDF (reference sequence). The CDR3 DNA reads as TGTGCCACCAGCAGAGATCGTAACGGGCAGGGATCCTACGAGCAGTACTTC. As protein: CATSRDRNGQGSYEQYF.

This clonotype was observed at least ten times. The chain couples TRBV19 to TRBJ2-5; D gene uncertain. Germline values: CDR1 LNHDA, CDR2 SQIVND (reference sequence). The CDR3 has 14 residues. V was trimmed by 3 bases and J by 4 bases, leaving 12 bases between them. The CDR3 protein is CASSIGIGSETQYF. CDR3 DNA: TGTGCCAGTAGTATTGGGATTGGCTCAGAGACCCAGTACTTC.

V gene TRBV9 combines with J gene TRBJ2-7, with a possible D match to TRBD2 (5 bases). V was pared by 0 bases and J by 2 bases, with 9 bases between. Germline assignment: CDR1 SGDLS and CDR2 YYNGEE. The CDR3 runs to 14 residues. CDR3 bases: TGTGCCAGCAGCGTAGAACCGGGAACCTACGAGCAGTACTTC. It codes for CASSVEPGTYEQYF. Variable domain in full (rest from reference TRBV9 and TRBJ2-7): DSGVTQTPKHLITATGQRVTLRCSPRSGDLSVYWYQQSLDQGLQFLIQYYNGEERAKGNILERFSAQQFPDLHSELNLSSLELGDSALYFCASSVEPGTYEQYFGPGTRLTVT.

The chain recombines TRBV12-5 with TRBJ1-2, with D unclear. The CDR3 sequence is 13 residues long. With 1 base removed from V and 4 bases from J, the gap between germline ends came to 7 bases. Germline V CDR1 and CDR2: LGHNT, FRNRAP. DNA for the CDR3: TGTGCTAGTGGTTTGGGGCAGTTCTATGGCTACACCTTC. Encoded protein: CASGLGQFYGYTF.

The sample holds many counts of this clonotype. The rearrangement links TRBV5-4 to TRBJ2-7; 9 nucleotides align to TRBD1. The germline gives CDR1 SGHNT, CDR2 YYREEE (reference sequence). V was clipped by 3 bases and J by 6 bases; unmatched bases: 7. The CDR3 consists of 14 residues. The CDR3 DNA sequence: TGTGCCAGCAGCTATTCGGGACAGGGAGTCGAGCAGTACTTC. Its protein product is CASSYSGQGVEQYF.

This clonotype has a count of ten or more. This chain connects TRBV11-3 to TRBJ2-5; TRBD1 aligns across 7 bases. This CDR3 comprises 15 residues. In germline, CDR1 is SGHNT, CDR2 YENEEA. J was trimmed by 2 bases and V by 5 bases; bases with no gene match: 8. CDR3 sequence reads: CASSHGVRGQETQYF. In DNA form, the CDR3 reads TGTGCCAGCAGCCACGGCGTCAGGGGGCAAGAGACCCAGTACTTC.

Many counts were recorded for this clonotype. V is TRBV7-8 and J is TRBJ2-7; TRBD1 aligns across 10 bases. Per germline, CDR1 SGHVS and CDR2 FQNEAQ. Trimming took 5 bases from V and 4 from J; bases not matched to a gene: 11. The CDR3 spans 16 residues. The CDR3 DNA sequence: TGTGCCAGCAGCGGACGTAAGGGACAGGGGCTGTACGAGCAGTACTTC. Translated: CASSGRKGQGLYEQYF.

This chain links TRBV7-9 with TRBJ2-1, with 8 positions matching TRBD1. This CDR3 region has 14 residues. The V segment lost 5 bases and the J segment 9 bases; nucleotides outside the gene matches: 9. Germline loops: CDR1 SEHNR, CDR2 FQNEAQ (reference sequence). The CDR3 reads CASSHTTGDGEQFF. The CDR3 DNA is TGTGCCAGCAGCCATACGACAGGGGACGGTGAGCAGTTCTTC.

This clonotype has more than one count but fewer than ten. The J gene is TRBJ2-5, the V gene TRBV30, with 12 positions matching TRBD1. From germline, CDR1 is GTSNPN and CDR2 SVGIG (reference sequence). The CDR3 covers 22 residues. The junction had 27 bases not matched to a gene; V was cut back by 0 bases and J by 7 bases. The CDR3 region is CAWSVFPGQGAYLTESSGTQYF. The CDR3 bases are TGTGCCTGGAGTGTCTTTCCGGGACAGGGGGCTTACTTGACCGAATCCAGCGGGACCCAGTACTTC.

Ten or more counts support this clonotype. The V gene is TRBV28, the J gene TRBJ2-5, with TRBD2 as a possible D gene (5 bases). The germline V and J ends were trimmed by 6 bases and 2 bases, with 25 bases remaining between them. In germline, CDR1 is MDHEN, CDR2 SYDVKM. This CDR3 comprises 18 residues. Here the CDR3 reads CASSLKKYYAGQQETQYF. The CDR3 coding sequence is TGTGCCAGCAGCCTGAAAAAATACTATGCGGGCCAACAAGAGACCCAGTACTTC.

J is TRBJ1-2 and V is TRBV6-2 or TRBV6-3; D perhaps matches TRBD1 (5 bases). V lost 5 bases, J lost 8 bases, and 12 bases lay in between. Germline V gene lookup returns CDR1 MNHEY and CDR2 SVGEGT. CDR3 length equals 12 residues. The CDR3 DNA reads TGTGCCAGCAGTGACCGACAGCGAGGCTACACCTTC. It codes for CASSDRQRGYTF.

This clonotype was seen at least ten times. J is TRBJ2-2 and V is TRBV28, with D hard to call. Germline V lookup: CDR1 MDHEN, CDR2 SYDVKM. V was pared by 4 bases and J by 0 bases, with 9 bases between. This CDR3 spans 15 amino acids. The CDR3 nucleotides read TGTGCCAGCAGTTACGAATCGACGAACACCGGGGAGCTGTTTTTT. It codes for CASSYESTNTGELFF.